This T cell receptor (beta chain) originates from a study of T cell responses to AZD1222 COVID-19 vaccine (dated by TCRdb to the early 2020s). Regarding the research as a whole: A total of 233 trial participants underwent TCR sequencing, of whom approximately 200 had received two doses of AZD1222 and approximately 26 had received two doses of the MenACWY control vaccine. Trial participants were enrolled by age into subgroups of 18-55, 56-69 and 70-plus years, and roughly 160, 29 and 62 TCR-sequenced participants, respectively, were included in these subgroups. Overall study outcomes, separate from this receptor: Because no day 14 peak-response samples were available, the repertoires could be characterized only after the peak T cell response. Reportedly, close to half of the unique spike-specific TCRs recognized epitopes lying outside the regions that are mutated in the B.1.351 and B.1.1.7 variants. The vaccine-associated CD4 TCRs covered the entire spike protein, and the dominant responses fell in regions 160-218 and 743-854. Only six or seven AZD1222 recipients were SARS-CoV-2 seropositive at baseline, limiting conclusions about previously exposed vaccinees. Participants were mostly white British, with more females than males. The authors suggested clonal diversity may have been underestimated. A significant rise in spike-specific TCR breadth and depth was observed after two AZD1222 doses relative to day 0 and relative to MenACWY recipients. The 56-69-year group was small, and its depth increase did not reach significance, likely because of low power.

As for this clone: Its recognized antigen is unknown. No per-base quality is available; no much larger clone lies one base away.

The CDR3 regions of human TCRbeta chains were subjected to immunosequencing. The original methods were these. TCRs in the repertoires were compared against a reference library of SARS-CoV-2-specific TCRs that had been generated with the MIRA antigen-specificity platform. Breadth was defined as the fraction of unique TCRs that were SARS-CoV-2-associated. Depth was defined as the fraction of total T cells that were SARS-CoV-2-associated. Each spike-specific TCR was assigned to its reactive spike region and to a CD4 or CD8 class using the MIRA data. Log10-transformed breadth and depth values were compared by one-way ANOVA with Sidak's multiple comparisons tests. Imported from immuneACCESS, the table was reduced by TCRdb to in-frame sequences with V and J called. These copies leave out some clones; in studies compared against another copy, an unresolved V gene accounts for under half, and the cause of the remainder is not known. The V and J calls and clone size come from that table; D and trimming were worked out from the DNA. The sample includes roughly 120,000 clones, with roughly 92% observed a single time. Of the sample, 2% to 2.5% is held by the ten largest clones.

Sample time point, as interpreted from the label and publication: about 28 days (+/-7) after the second vaccine dose. AZD1222 recipients with second doses at about 4 weeks or about 12 weeks were pooled, because spike-specific TCR depth and breadth did not differ between schedules. Vaccinee samples came from UK trials COV001 and COV002, including a single-blind randomized controlled phase 2/3 trial of AZD1222 (ChAdOx1 nCoV-19) in healthy adults. For TCRbeta chain sequencing, PBMC samples were collected from trial participants at day 0 and at day 28 after the second dose. The receptor was isolated from an adult who received the AZD1222 COVID-19 vaccine. The source material was peripheral blood, sampled 28 days after the second AZD1222 dose.

The CDR3 reads CASSLGDTQYF. The sequenced DNA is TGTGCCAGCAGCCTCGGAGATACGCAGTATTTT. The sequence links TRBV9 to TRBJ2-3, with the D gene not clear enough to name. According to the germline V gene, CDR1 reads SGDLS and CDR2 reads YYNGEE. The V and J ends are trimmed by 4 bases and 5 bases, leaving 5 bases between them. Inclusive of the bounding cysteine and phenylalanine, the CDR3 is 11 residues long. Just CDR3 DNA is preserved here, 33 bases in frame from base 1. Reference TRBV9 and TRBJ2-3 genes cover what lies past the CDR3, so the full variable domain is DSGVTQTPKHLITATGQRVTLRCSPRSGDLSVYWYQQSLDQGLQFLIQYYNGEERAKGNILERFSAQQFPDLHSELNLSSLELGDSALYFCASSLGDTQYFGPGTRLTVL.